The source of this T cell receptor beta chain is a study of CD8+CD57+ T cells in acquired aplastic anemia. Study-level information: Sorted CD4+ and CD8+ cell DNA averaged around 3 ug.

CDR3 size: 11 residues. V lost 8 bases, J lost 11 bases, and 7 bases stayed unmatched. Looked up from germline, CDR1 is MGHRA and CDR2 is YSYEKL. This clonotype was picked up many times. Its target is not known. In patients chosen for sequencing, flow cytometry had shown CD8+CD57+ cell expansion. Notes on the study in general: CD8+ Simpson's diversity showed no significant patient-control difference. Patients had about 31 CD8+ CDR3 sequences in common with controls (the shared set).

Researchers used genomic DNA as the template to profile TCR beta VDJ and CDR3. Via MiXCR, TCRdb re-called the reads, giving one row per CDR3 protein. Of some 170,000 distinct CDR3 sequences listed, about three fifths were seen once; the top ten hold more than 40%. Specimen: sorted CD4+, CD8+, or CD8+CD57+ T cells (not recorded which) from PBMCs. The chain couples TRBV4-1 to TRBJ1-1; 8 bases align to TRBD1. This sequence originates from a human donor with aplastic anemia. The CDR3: CASSGQGWAFF. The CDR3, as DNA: TGCGCCAGCTCTGGACAGGGATGGGCTTTCTTT.